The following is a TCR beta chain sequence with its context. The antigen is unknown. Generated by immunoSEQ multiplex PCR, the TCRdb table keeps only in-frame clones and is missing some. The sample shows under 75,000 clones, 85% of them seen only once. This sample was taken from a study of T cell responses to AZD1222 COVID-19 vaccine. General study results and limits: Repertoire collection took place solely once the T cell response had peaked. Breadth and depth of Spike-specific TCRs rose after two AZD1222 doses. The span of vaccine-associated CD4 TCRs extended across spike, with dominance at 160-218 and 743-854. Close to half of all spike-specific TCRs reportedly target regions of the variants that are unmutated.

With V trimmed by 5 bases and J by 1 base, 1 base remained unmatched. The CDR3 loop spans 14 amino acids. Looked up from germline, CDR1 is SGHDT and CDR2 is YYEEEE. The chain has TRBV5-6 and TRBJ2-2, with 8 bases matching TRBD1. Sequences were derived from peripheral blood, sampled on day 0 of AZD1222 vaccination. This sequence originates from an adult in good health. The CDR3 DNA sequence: TGTGCCAGCAGGGGGACAGGGAACACCGGGGAGCTGTTTTTT. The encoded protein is CASRGTGNTGELFF.